This T cell receptor (beta chain) was obtained from a study of PD-1 blockade in mismatch repair-deficient tumors. Study context: Enrolled 2013-2016, patients had progressing, pretreated mismatch repair-deficient cancers of more than ten types.

Germline-derived CDR1 and CDR2 are MNHNS and SASEGT. The CDR3 loop spans 16 amino acids. V shed 1 base and J shed 6 bases, with 16 bases lying between them. Study-wide results and limits: Rapid post-treatment expansion, then contraction, generally preceding radiologic response, marked tumor-resident clones.

Every patient had mismatch repair deficiency by PCR or immunohistochemistry. TCRs were sequenced from a few patients responding to pembrolizumab. Remarks on this clone: Its antigen remains unidentified.

Repertoires were generated with immunoSEQ multiplex PCR, while TCRdb's copy carries only in-frame clones and drops some. The sample yields about 130,000 clones, around nine tenths seen once. This sample comprised peripheral blood, obtained almost 74 weeks after starting pembrolizumab. The chain carries TRBV6-1 and TRBJ1-5; D call uncertain. The TCR was taken from an adult with mismatch repair-deficient cancer. The CDR3 spells CASSEGRTTLRQPQHF. In nucleotides, the CDR3 is TGTGCCAGCAGTGAAGGCCGGACGACTCTTCGTCAGCCCCAGCATTTT.